This is a list of T cell receptor beta chains from one sample in a study of blood T cells in healthy people across ages. TCRdb redid the calling of the 5' RACE reads with MiXCR, one entry per CDR3 protein. The sample shows around 1,900,000 distinct CDR3 sequences, about two fifths of them seen only once. The source material was blood. These receptors were obtained from a human donor in good health. The CDR3 runs from the conserved cysteine through the conserved F or W. A D gene is named only where the DNA matches it firmly. For some rows the clone size is stated as once, few or many, or as a class when expanded; others skip it.

j_call clone_size v_call d_call cdr3_nt cdr3_aa
TRBJ1-5 - TRBV2 - TGTGCCAGCAGTGTCCGGGACACCGATCAGCCCCAGCATTTT CASSVRDTDQPQHF
TRBJ2-3 - TRBV6-1 - TGTGCCAGCAGCCCACGAAAGGGGGTTGAGACAGATACGCAGTATTTT CASSPRKGVETDTQYF
TRBJ1-5 - TRBV6-1 - TGTGCCAGCAGTGGTAGTTCAACCGGGAATAGCAATCAGCCCCAGCATTTT CASSGSSTGNSNQPQHF
TRBJ1-2 - TRBV20-1 - TGCAGTGCTATATTCGTGGGCTATGGCTACACCTTC CSAIFVGYGYTF
TRBJ1-2 few TRBV4-1 TRBD1 TGCGCCAGCAGCCACTCTCCCAGGGACAGGGAGTATGGCTACACCTTC CASSHSPRDREYGYTF
TRBJ2-3 - TRBV7-2 - TGTGCCAGCAGCTTACTGGGTGACTCCACAGATACGCAGTATTTT CASSLLGDSTDTQYF
TRBJ2-1 - TRBV7-3 TRBD2 TGTGCCAGCAGCTATAAAGCGGGGGGACTCTTTTACAATGAGCAGTTCTTC CASSYKAGGLFYNEQFF
TRBJ2-7 - TRBV7-2 - TGTGCCAGCGGACGGGACCAAAACTACGGGCAGTACTTC CASGRDQNYGQYF
TRBJ1-1 - TRBV7-2 - TGTGCCAGCAGCAGACAGCGCACTGAAACTTTCTTT CASSRQRTETFF
TRBJ1-1 few TRBV11-2 - TGTGCCAGCAACACCGGGGGGAACACTGAAGCTTTCTTT CASNTGGNTEAFF
TRBJ1-4 - TRBV25-1 - TGTGCCAGCAGTTTCTCGGGACGGCGAAATGAAAAACTGTTTTTT CASSFSGRRNEKLFF
TRBJ2-3 many TRBV7-2 - TGTGCCAGCAGCTTAGGTCGGTTGGATACGCAGTATTTT CASSLGRLDTQYF
TRBJ1-1 - TRBV6-6 - TGTGCCAGCAGTTACTCGAACCAGGTGAACACTGAAGCTTTCTTT CASSYSNQVNTEAFF
TRBJ2-3 few TRBV5-1 TRBD2 TGCGCCAGCAGCCTAAAGACTAGCGGGCGAATCACAGATACGCAGTATTTT CASSLKTSGRITDTQYF
TRBJ2-1 - TRBV19 TRBD1 TGTGCCAGTAGTCCGGGACAGACCGAGCAGTTCTTC CASSPGQTEQFF
TRBJ1-2 few TRBV7-2 - TGTGCCAGCAGCCTCAACCGGGACGCGCTTAATGGCTACACCTTC CASSLNRDALNGYTF
TRBJ1-1 - TRBV6-5 - TGTGCCAGCAGTTGGGACCCGTTTTACGAGGCTTTCTTT CASSWDPFYEAFF
TRBJ2-7 - TRBV12-3/TRBV12-4 - TGTGCCAGCAGTCCTGGACAGCAGGTTAGCGAGCAGTACTTC CASSPGQQVSEQYF
TRBJ1-5 few TRBV20-1 - TGCAGTGCCTCCTCCCCAGGGATGAGCAATCAGCCCCAGCATTTT CSASSPGMSNQPQHF
TRBJ2-1 few TRBV6-5 - TGTGCCGCAGGGGGAGGGGGCTCCTACAATGAGCAGTTCTTC CAAGGGGSYNEQFF
TRBJ2-7 few TRBV13 TRBD2 TGTGCCAGCAGCTCCGCCGGGGGGGAATTCTACGAGCAGTACTTC CASSSAGGEFYEQYF
TRBJ2-3 - TRBV27 - TGTGCCAGCAGTCCCTTGGGGGGGCTTGCAGATACGCAGTATTTT CASSPLGGLADTQYF
TRBJ2-6 - TRBV4-3 - TGCGCCAGCAGCCAAGATCCCAGCTCTGGGGCCAACGTCCCGACTTTC CASSQDPSSGANVPTF
TRBJ1-2 few TRBV20-1 TRBD1 TGCAGTGCTAGTCGTCTAGGGGGCCTCGTTGGCTACACCTTC CSASRLGGLVGYTF
TRBJ2-1 many TRBV10-3 - TGTGCCATCATGGGGATTAGCGCACCCTACAATGAGCAGTTCTTC CAIMGISAPYNEQFF
TRBJ2-1 few TRBV6-5 - TGTGCCAGCCGAAACTCCGGGTACAATGAGCAGTTCTTC CASRNSGYNEQFF
TRBJ2-1 - TRBV6-4 - TGTGCCAGCAGTGATCGGGGAAGCCTGGATGAGCAGTTCTTC CASSDRGSLDEQFF
TRBJ2-7 few TRBV15 TRBD1 TGTGCCACCAGCAGAGGCCGGGACAGGGGTCACGAGCAGTACTTC CATSRGRDRGHEQYF
TRBJ2-3 few TRBV20-1 TRBD2 TGCAGTGCTGGAGCGGGGGACCCTAGCACAGATACGCAGTATTTT CSAGAGDPSTDTQYF
TRBJ2-1 - TRBV2 TRBD2 TGTGCCAGCAGCCGGGACGGGGGGGTGAATGAGCAGTTCTTC CASSRDGGVNEQFF
TRBJ2-4 few TRBV7-8 - TGTGCCAGCAGCCTAGACAACTCGGGGGTGGACAAAAACATTCAGTACTTC CASSLDNSGVDKNIQYF
TRBJ1-2 - TRBV4-3 - TGCGCCAGCAGCCAAGTCCCCACAAACTTCGAGGACTATGGCTACACCTTC CASSQVPTNFEDYGYTF
TRBJ1-5 - TRBV7-2 - TGTGCCAGCAGCTTAGAGGCAGACCAGAATCAGCCCCAGCATTTT CASSLEADQNQPQHF
TRBJ2-1 few TRBV6-2/TRBV6-3 - TGTGCCAGCAGATCGGACCTCAATGAGCAGTTCTTC CASRSDLNEQFF
TRBJ1-1 - TRBV7-2 - TGTGCCAGCAGCTTAGGGATTTCCGGGACCCAGGGGGAAGCTTTCTTT CASSLGISGTQGEAFF
TRBJ2-1 - TRBV7-2 - TGTGCCAGCAGCTTAGAGGGGCAGCCGGTCGATGAGCAGTTCTTC CASSLEGQPVDEQFF
TRBJ1-1 few TRBV7-9 - TGTGCCAGCAGCTTTGGGGGTAAAGAAGCTTTCTTT CASSFGGKEAFF
TRBJ2-7 - TRBV7-2 - TGTGCCAGCAGCTTAGCAGGGTATGACCGAAACGAGCAGTACTTC CASSLAGYDRNEQYF
TRBJ1-4 - TRBV18 - TGTGCCAGCTCACGTACATCAGCGACGGGTGAAAAACTGTTTTTT CASSRTSATGEKLFF
TRBJ2-1 - TRBV12-3/TRBV12-4 TRBD1 TGTGCCAGCAGCCAGACAGGGTGGGCGAATGAGCAGTTCTTC CASSQTGWANEQFF
TRBJ2-3 few TRBV6-6 TRBD2 TGTGCCAGCAACCAGCGGGGCAGTAGCACAGATACGCAGTATTTT CASNQRGSSTDTQYF
TRBJ2-2 - TRBV3-1 - TGTGCCAGCAGCCAAGGGCCAGCTGACACCGGGGAGCTGTTTTTT CASSQGPADTGELFF
TRBJ1-1 - TRBV14 - TGTGCCAGCAGCCTGAGGTTCGCGAACACTGAAGCTTTCTTT CASSLRFANTEAFF
TRBJ1-2 - TRBV7-2 - TGTGCCAGCAGCCCCAGCCCCGGGCAGGGGAGCGTTGGCTACACCTTC CASSPSPGQGSVGYTF
TRBJ1-2 few TRBV6-5 - TGTGCCAGCACACCTCAGGGGCGGAGGGGCTACACCTTC CASTPQGRRGYTF
TRBJ2-5 - TRBV25-1 TRBD1 TGTGCCAGCAGTGATCAACGGACAGGGGCGGTGGAGACCCAGTACTTC CASSDQRTGAVETQYF
TRBJ1-1 few TRBV10-3 - TGTGCCATCAGCGTCGGACGTTCGAACACTGAAGCTTTCTTT CAISVGRSNTEAFF
TRBJ2-6 many TRBV4-3 - TGCGCCAGCAGCCAAGATGACGGTAGCTCTGGGGCCAACGTCCTGACTTTC CASSQDDGSSGANVLTF
TRBJ2-3 few TRBV9 TRBD2 TGTGCCAGCAGCGTAGAGCTAGCGGGCACAGATACGCAGTATTTT CASSVELAGTDTQYF
TRBJ1-1 few TRBV5-1 TRBD1 TGCGCCAGCAGCTCTCGACAGGGGGGTATGAACACTGAAGCTTTCTTT CASSSRQGGMNTEAFF
TRBJ2-1 many TRBV27 - TGTGCCAGCAGTTTAGGGATTGAGCAGTTCTTC CASSLGIEQFF